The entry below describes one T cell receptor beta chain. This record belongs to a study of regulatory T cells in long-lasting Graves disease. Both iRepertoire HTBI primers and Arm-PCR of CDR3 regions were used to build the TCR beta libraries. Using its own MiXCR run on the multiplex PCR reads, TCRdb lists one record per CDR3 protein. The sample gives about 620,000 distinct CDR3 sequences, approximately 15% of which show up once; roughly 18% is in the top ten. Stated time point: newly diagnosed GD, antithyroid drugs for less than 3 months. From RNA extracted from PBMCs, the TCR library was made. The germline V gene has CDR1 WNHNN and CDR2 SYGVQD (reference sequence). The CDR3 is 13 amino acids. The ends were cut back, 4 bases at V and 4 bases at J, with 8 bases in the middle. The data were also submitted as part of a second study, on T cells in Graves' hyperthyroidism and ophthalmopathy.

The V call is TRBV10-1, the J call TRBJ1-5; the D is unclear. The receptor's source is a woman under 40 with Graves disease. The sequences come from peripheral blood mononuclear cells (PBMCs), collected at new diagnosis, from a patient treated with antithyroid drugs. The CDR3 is CASSVNGNQPQHF. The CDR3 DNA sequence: TGCGCCAGCAGTGTAAACGGGAATCAGCCCCAGCATTTT.